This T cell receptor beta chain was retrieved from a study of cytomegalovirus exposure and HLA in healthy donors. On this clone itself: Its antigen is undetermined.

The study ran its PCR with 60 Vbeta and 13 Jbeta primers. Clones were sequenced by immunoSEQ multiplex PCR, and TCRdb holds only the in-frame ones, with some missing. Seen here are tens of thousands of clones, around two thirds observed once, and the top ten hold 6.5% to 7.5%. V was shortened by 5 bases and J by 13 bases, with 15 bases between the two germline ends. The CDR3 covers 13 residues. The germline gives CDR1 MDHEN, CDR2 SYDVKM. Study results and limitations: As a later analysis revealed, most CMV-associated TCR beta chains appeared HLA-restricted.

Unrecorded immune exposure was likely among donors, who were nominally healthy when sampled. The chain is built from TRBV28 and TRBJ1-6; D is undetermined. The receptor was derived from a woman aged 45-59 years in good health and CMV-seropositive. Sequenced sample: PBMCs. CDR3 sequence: CASSLPPVEPLHF. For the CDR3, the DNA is TGTGCCAGCAGTCTCCCCCCGGTGGAGCCCCTCCACTTT.